This TCR beta chain was recorded in a study of OX40 agonist ivuxolimab in advanced cancers. Across the whole study: Ivuxolimab is an agonistic anti-OX40 (CD134) antibody, and patients were treated with it. Each patient was given ivuxolimab into a vein every 2 weeks, at 0.01 to 10 mg/kg.

Overall study results and limits: Relatively little clonal expansion, among the lowest observed, appeared in partial responders at 0.1-3.0 mg/kg.

In the case of this clone: Its specificity is not known.

The protocol was immunoSEQ multiplex PCR, while the TCRdb copy is restricted to in-frame clones and leaves out a portion. The sample has about 91,000 clones; roughly 84% are singletons. The CDR3 runs 15 residues. Trimming pared 5 bases from V and 4 bases from J, leaving 14 bases between. CDR1 is MRHNA and CDR2 is SNTAGT in the germline V gene. The sequence was collected from an adult with an advanced solid tumor such as melanoma, head and neck, liver or kidney cancer. The sequencing used CD4+ or CD8+ T cells sorted from blood, collected in a trial of the OX40 agonist ivuxolimab. The chain joins TRBV6-4 to TRBJ2-2, with D perhaps TRBD1 (6 bases). DNA for the CDR3: TGTGCCAGCAGTATGGACAGCCTAGGCACCGGGGAGCTGTTTTTT. Amino acids: CASSMDSLGTGELFF.